The rows below give T cell receptor beta chains drawn from one sample of a study of cytomegalovirus exposure and HLA in healthy donors. The table came from immunoSEQ multiplex PCR; TCRdb's copy has only in-frame clones and leaves some out. The repertoire holds 150,000 to 200,000 clones, with roughly 78% as singletons. The sample was PBMCs. The source is a woman aged 25-40 years in good health and CMV-seropositive. Both conserved end residues are part of each CDR3. Each record gives: CDR3 protein, CDR3 DNA, V gene, D gene, J gene, clone size. D genes are given only for firm matches. Where a row states a size, it is once, few, many or the class of an expanded clone; other rows omit it.

CDR3aa: CASSTFPGLADTDTQYF
CDR3nt: TGTGCCAGCAGCACCTTCCCCGGGCTAGCGGACACAGATACGCAGTATTTT
v_gene: TRBV11-2
d_gene: TRBD2
j_gene: TRBJ2-3
abundance: once

CDR3aa: CASSWTSIGEQFF
CDR3nt: TGTGCCAGCAGCTGGACTAGCATTGGTGAGCAGTTCTTC
v_gene: TRBV6-5
d_gene: TRBD2
j_gene: TRBJ2-1
abundance: -

CDR3aa: CSVALVNTGELFF
CDR3nt: TGCAGCGTTGCCCTAGTGAACACCGGGGAGCTGTTTTTT
v_gene: TRBV29-1
d_gene: -
j_gene: TRBJ2-2
abundance: -

CDR3aa: CASRPGSAGNSPLHF
CDR3nt: TGTGCCAGCAGGCCCGGGTCGGCCGGTAATTCACCCCTCCACTTT
v_gene: TRBV7-2
d_gene: -
j_gene: TRBJ1-6
abundance: -

CDR3aa: CASSAGYEQYF
CDR3nt: TGCGCCAGCAGTGCCGGCTACGAGCAGTACTTC
v_gene: TRBV10-2
d_gene: -
j_gene: TRBJ2-7
abundance: -

CDR3aa: CAWSKQGYYGYTF
CDR3nt: TGTGCCTGGAGTAAACAGGGTTACTATGGCTACACCTTC
v_gene: TRBV30
d_gene: -
j_gene: TRBJ1-2
abundance: -

CDR3aa: CASSIDHSGAKNIQYF
CDR3nt: TGTGCCAGTAGTATAGATCATTCAGGGGCCAAAAACATTCAGTACTTC
v_gene: TRBV19
d_gene: -
j_gene: TRBJ2-4
abundance: -

CDR3aa: CASSEQGEGEKLFF
CDR3nt: TGTGCCAGCAGTGAACAGGGTGAAGGAGAAAAACTGTTTTTT
v_gene: TRBV2
d_gene: -
j_gene: TRBJ1-4
abundance: few

CDR3aa: CASSQDSGLPLSNYGYTF
CDR3nt: TGCGCCAGCAGCCAAGATTCAGGACTCCCCCTATCAAACTATGGCTACACCTTC
v_gene: TRBV4-3
d_gene: -
j_gene: TRBJ1-2
abundance: -

CDR3aa: CASSYDTDNTGELFF
CDR3nt: TGTGCCAGCAGTTATGATACAGATAACACCGGGGAGCTGTTTTTT
v_gene: TRBV6-5
d_gene: -
j_gene: TRBJ2-2
abundance: -

CDR3aa: CASGLTEQYF
CDR3nt: TGTGCCTCAGGTCTGACCGAGCAGTACTTC
v_gene: TRBV6-5
d_gene: -
j_gene: TRBJ2-7
abundance: -

CDR3aa: CASSLGSGGAKNIQYF
CDR3nt: TGTGCCAGCAGCTTGGGAAGCGGGGGTGCCAAAAACATTCAGTACTTC
v_gene: TRBV5-6
d_gene: TRBD2
j_gene: TRBJ2-4
abundance: -

CDR3aa: CSAALGGGKETQYF
CDR3nt: TGCAGCGCAGCACTTGGGGGGGGGAAAGAGACCCAGTACTTC
v_gene: TRBV29-1
d_gene: TRBD2
j_gene: TRBJ2-5
abundance: -

CDR3aa: CASSPKPVDTYGYTF
CDR3nt: TGTGCCAGCAGCCCGAAGCCGGTAGACACCTATGGCTACACCTTC
v_gene: TRBV6-5
d_gene: -
j_gene: TRBJ1-2
abundance: -

CDR3aa: CASSGRLAGDWTDTQYF
CDR3nt: TGCGCCAGCAGCGGAAGACTAGCGGGAGATTGGACAGATACGCAGTATTTT
v_gene: TRBV5-1
d_gene: TRBD2
j_gene: TRBJ2-3
abundance: -

CDR3aa: CASSVAQQGSPLHF
CDR3nt: TGTGCCAGCAGCGTAGCTCAGCAGGGGTCACCCCTCCACTTT
v_gene: TRBV9
d_gene: -
j_gene: TRBJ1-6
abundance: -

CDR3aa: CASSLYFNHPSETVPEAFF
CDR3nt: TGTGCCAGCAGCTTATATTTTAATCATCCCTCAGAGACAGTGCCTGAAGCTTTCTTT
v_gene: TRBV11-2
d_gene: -
j_gene: TRBJ1-1
abundance: -

CDR3aa: CASSQDTDRGGETQYF
CDR3nt: TGTGCCAGCAGCCAAGATACAGATAGGGGGGGAGAGACCCAGTACTTC
v_gene: TRBV4-2
d_gene: -
j_gene: TRBJ2-5
abundance: once

CDR3aa: CASSPQTVYYSNQPQHF
CDR3nt: TGTGCCAGCAGCCCCCAGACAGTTTACTATAGCAATCAGCCCCAGCATTTT
v_gene: TRBV11-2
d_gene: -
j_gene: TRBJ1-5
abundance: -

CDR3aa: CASSTESSGGRDTQYF
CDR3nt: TGTGCCAGCAGCACCGAATCTAGCGGGGGACGGGATACGCAGTATTTT
v_gene: TRBV7-6
d_gene: TRBD2
j_gene: TRBJ2-3
abundance: -

CDR3aa: CAISGPSGGGYNEQFF
CDR3nt: TGTGCCATCAGTGGGCCTAGCGGGGGGGGATACAATGAGCAGTTCTTC
v_gene: TRBV10-3
d_gene: TRBD2
j_gene: TRBJ2-1
abundance: few

CDR3aa: CASSLLAGDRGDTQYF
CDR3nt: TGTGCCAGCAGCTTACTAGCGGGAGATCGGGGAGATACGCAGTATTTT
v_gene: TRBV7-2
d_gene: TRBD2
j_gene: TRBJ2-3
abundance: -

CDR3aa: CASSQGQGGNYGYTF
CDR3nt: TGTGCCAGCAGCCAAGGCCAGGGGGGTAACTATGGCTACACCTTC
v_gene: TRBV4-2
d_gene: TRBD1
j_gene: TRBJ1-2
abundance: once

CDR3aa: CTSSRVPVSQPIPGVQGITYEQYF
CDR3nt: TGCACCAGCAGCCGAGTTCCAGTCTCGCAACCAATCCCTGGGGTACAGGGGATTACCTACGAGCAGTACTTC
v_gene: TRBV1
d_gene: -
j_gene: TRBJ2-7
abundance: few

CDR3aa: CASSLEFGQGAYEQYF
CDR3nt: TGTGCCAGCAGCTTAGAATTCGGACAGGGGGCTTACGAGCAGTACTTC
v_gene: TRBV11-2
d_gene: TRBD1
j_gene: TRBJ2-7
abundance: few

CDR3aa: CASSYRGQQSGELFF
CDR3nt: TGTGCCAGCAGTTACCGGGGACAGCAGTCCGGGGAGCTGTTTTTT
v_gene: TRBV6-5
d_gene: TRBD1
j_gene: TRBJ2-2
abundance: -

CDR3aa: CSASPKETQYF
CDR3nt: TGCAGTGCTAGTCCTAAAGAGACCCAGTACTTC
v_gene: TRBV20-1
d_gene: -
j_gene: TRBJ2-5
abundance: -

CDR3aa: CASSFRGLGETQYF
CDR3nt: TGTGCCAGTAGTTTCAGGGGGCTGGGGGAGACCCAGTACTTC
v_gene: TRBV19
d_gene: TRBD1
j_gene: TRBJ2-5
abundance: -

CDR3aa: CASGSGQGHSPLHF
CDR3nt: TGTGCCAGCGGCTCGGGACAGGGACATTCACCCCTCCACTTT
v_gene: TRBV18
d_gene: TRBD1
j_gene: TRBJ1-6
abundance: -

CDR3aa: CASSEFSGYSSGANVLTF
CDR3nt: TGTGCCAGCAGTGAGTTTTCGGGATACTCGTCTGGGGCCAACGTCCTGACTTTC
v_gene: TRBV6-1
d_gene: -
j_gene: TRBJ2-6
abundance: -

CDR3aa: CATGTSGNYEQYF
CDR3nt: TGTGCCACCGGGACTAGCGGGAACTACGAGCAGTACTTC
v_gene: TRBV6-5
d_gene: TRBD2
j_gene: TRBJ2-7
abundance: -

CDR3aa: CASSQDTGMTNEKLFF
CDR3nt: TGCGCCAGCAGCCAAGATACAGGGATGACTAATGAAAAACTGTTTTTT
v_gene: TRBV4-3
d_gene: -
j_gene: TRBJ1-4
abundance: -

CDR3aa: CASSRSPEDGETQYF
CDR3nt: TGCGCCAGCAGCCGCTCCCCGGAGGACGGCGAGACCCAGTACTTC
v_gene: TRBV4-1
d_gene: -
j_gene: TRBJ2-5
abundance: -

CDR3aa: CASSLSVIGNIHEQYF
CDR3nt: TGTGCCAGCAGCTTATCGGTTATCGGGAATATCCACGAGCAGTACTTC
v_gene: TRBV11-3
d_gene: -
j_gene: TRBJ2-7
abundance: -

CDR3aa: CASSYGEPGEQYF
CDR3nt: TGTGCCAGCAGTTACGGGGAGCCGGGGGAGCAGTACTTC
v_gene: TRBV6-6
d_gene: -
j_gene: TRBJ2-7
abundance: -

CDR3aa: CASSNPGQGTNGYTF
CDR3nt: TGCGCCAGCAGCAACCCGGGACAGGGGACGAATGGCTACACCTTC
v_gene: TRBV4-1
d_gene: TRBD1
j_gene: TRBJ1-2
abundance: -

CDR3aa: CASGLAGTGFAYEQYF
CDR3nt: TGTGCTAGTGGTTTGGCCGGGACAGGTTTCGCCTACGAGCAGTACTTC
v_gene: TRBV12-5
d_gene: TRBD1
j_gene: TRBJ2-7
abundance: -

CDR3aa: CASSQLAGLSTDTQYF
CDR3nt: TGCGCCAGCAGCCAGCTAGCGGGACTAAGCACAGATACGCAGTATTTT
v_gene: TRBV4-1
d_gene: TRBD2
j_gene: TRBJ2-3
abundance: -

CDR3aa: CASRDRTSLLNTEAFF
CDR3nt: TGTGCCAGCAGAGACAGGACATCCCTCCTTAACACTGAAGCTTTCTTT
v_gene: TRBV28
d_gene: -
j_gene: TRBJ1-1
abundance: -

CDR3aa: CATSGTTGLGTDTQYF
CDR3nt: TGTGCCACCAGCGGCACGACAGGGCTCGGCACAGATACGCAGTATTTT
v_gene: TRBV15
d_gene: TRBD1
j_gene: TRBJ2-3
abundance: -

CDR3aa: CASSESPGQGAGGYTF
CDR3nt: TGTGCCAGCAGTGAATCCCCGGGACAGGGGGCGGGTGGCTACACCTTC
v_gene: TRBV25-1
d_gene: TRBD1
j_gene: TRBJ1-2
abundance: once

CDR3aa: CASSLLGRDSYEQYF
CDR3nt: TGTGCCAGCAGTCTCTTGGGCAGGGACTCCTACGAGCAGTACTTC
v_gene: TRBV27
d_gene: -
j_gene: TRBJ2-7
abundance: -

CDR3aa: CASSHDRGSDTQYF
CDR3nt: TGTGCCAGCAGCCACGACAGGGGCTCAGATACGCAGTATTTT
v_gene: TRBV4-2
d_gene: TRBD1
j_gene: TRBJ2-3
abundance: -